Listed here is a single T cell receptor (beta chain). Libraries were prepared by immunoSEQ multiplex PCR; TCRdb keeps only in-frame clonotypes and omits some of them. This table holds some 79,000 clones, over 85% found once. The sample originates from a study of control samples from healthy donors and cancer patients. The receptor comes from a middle-aged woman with lung cancer. Sequencing was done on a sample of PBMCs.

CDR3 amino acids: CASSTRTGGPYEQYF. The CDR3, as DNA: TGTGCCAGTAGTACCCGGACAGGGGGCCCCTACGAGCAGTACTTC. This chain connects TRBV19 to TRBJ2-7; 11 nucleotides match TRBD1. Unmatched junction bases numbered 4, after V lost 4 bases and J lost 2 bases. The germline CDR1 and CDR2 sequences are LNHDA and SQIVND (reference sequence). This CDR3 contains 15 residues.